This is a list of T cell receptor beta chains from one sample in a study of T cell responses to AZD1222 COVID-19 vaccine. Clones were sequenced by immunoSEQ multiplex PCR, and TCRdb holds only the in-frame ones, with some missing. The table records 120,000 to 150,000 clones, roughly 86% of them present only once. This specimen was peripheral blood, taken 28 days after the second dose of the MenACWY control vaccine. Receptors originate from an adult who received the MenACWY meningococcal vaccine as a control. CDR3s include the opening cysteine and the closing phenylalanine or tryptophan. Each record gives: J gene, V gene, D gene, CDR3 protein. D genes are given only for firm matches.

j_call: TRBJ1-3; v_call: TRBV10-3; d_call: .; cdr3_aa: CAISDSGGSGNTIYF
j_call: TRBJ2-7; v_call: TRBV29-1; d_call: .; cdr3_aa: CSVVTRSSYEQYF
j_call: TRBJ2-7; v_call: TRBV14; d_call: .; cdr3_aa: CASSQGQVVGYEQYF
j_call: TRBJ2-7; v_call: TRBV6-5; d_call: TRBD2; cdr3_aa: CASSRTSGSSGEQYF
j_call: TRBJ2-1; v_call: TRBV11-2; d_call: TRBD1; cdr3_aa: CASSSIRGYNEQFF
j_call: TRBJ2-5; v_call: TRBV6-5; d_call: .; cdr3_aa: CASSYDGYETQYF
j_call: TRBJ1-2; v_call: TRBV3-1/TRBV3-2; d_call: .; cdr3_aa: CASSHQKGQGLF
j_call: TRBJ2-1; v_call: TRBV6-5; d_call: TRBD2; cdr3_aa: CASSSWTSGYNEQFF
j_call: TRBJ1-1; v_call: TRBV6-1; d_call: .; cdr3_aa: CASSEKGNTEAFF
j_call: TRBJ1-1; v_call: TRBV5-6; d_call: .; cdr3_aa: CASSFLSNTEAFF
j_call: TRBJ1-6; v_call: TRBV5-1; d_call: .; cdr3_aa: CASSFGDNSPLHF
j_call: TRBJ1-5; v_call: TRBV4-3; d_call: .; cdr3_aa: CASSPHINQPQHF
j_call: TRBJ2-7; v_call: TRBV28; d_call: TRBD1; cdr3_aa: CASSLTGQGNEQYF
j_call: TRBJ1-1; v_call: TRBV6-2/TRBV6-3; d_call: .; cdr3_aa: CASSYSFRGEYTEAFF
j_call: TRBJ1-6; v_call: TRBV27; d_call: .; cdr3_aa: CASRWAMSSYNSPLHF
j_call: TRBJ2-2; v_call: TRBV6-1; d_call: .; cdr3_aa: CASSGGFRVDTGELFF
j_call: TRBJ1-1; v_call: TRBV5-6; d_call: TRBD1; cdr3_aa: CASSLGQGAFF
j_call: TRBJ2-6; v_call: TRBV28; d_call: .; cdr3_aa: CASSLLGRSGANVLTF
j_call: TRBJ1-2; v_call: TRBV6-1; d_call: .; cdr3_aa: CASSPNYGYTF
j_call: TRBJ2-7; v_call: TRBV6-1; d_call: TRBD2; cdr3_aa: CASSDGLTRGAYEQYF
j_call: TRBJ1-1; v_call: TRBV11-2; d_call: .; cdr3_aa: CASSGAMNTEAFF
j_call: TRBJ1-2; v_call: TRBV30; d_call: .; cdr3_aa: CAWSAGADGYTF
j_call: TRBJ1-1; v_call: TRBV6-2/TRBV6-3; d_call: .; cdr3_aa: CASSSGRENTEAFF
j_call: TRBJ1-1; v_call: TRBV6-5; d_call: .; cdr3_aa: CASRSGGRSTEAFF
j_call: TRBJ2-4; v_call: TRBV5-1; d_call: TRBD1; cdr3_aa: CASSLEGAGGLFNIQYF
j_call: TRBJ2-2; v_call: TRBV14; d_call: .; cdr3_aa: CASSQVDLATGELFF
j_call: TRBJ1-3; v_call: TRBV28; d_call: .; cdr3_aa: CASSRPGRRRDTIYF
j_call: TRBJ2-3; v_call: TRBV11-2; d_call: TRBD2; cdr3_aa: CASSPPSGRGTDTQYF
j_call: TRBJ1-2; v_call: TRBV28; d_call: .; cdr3_aa: CASSPGGGNYGYTF
j_call: TRBJ2-3; v_call: TRBV19; d_call: .; cdr3_aa: CASSMGPSTDTQYF
j_call: TRBJ2-5; v_call: TRBV7-2; d_call: TRBD2; cdr3_aa: CASDTGLASSGTQYF
j_call: TRBJ2-3; v_call: TRBV7-8; d_call: .; cdr3_aa: CASNELSADTQYF